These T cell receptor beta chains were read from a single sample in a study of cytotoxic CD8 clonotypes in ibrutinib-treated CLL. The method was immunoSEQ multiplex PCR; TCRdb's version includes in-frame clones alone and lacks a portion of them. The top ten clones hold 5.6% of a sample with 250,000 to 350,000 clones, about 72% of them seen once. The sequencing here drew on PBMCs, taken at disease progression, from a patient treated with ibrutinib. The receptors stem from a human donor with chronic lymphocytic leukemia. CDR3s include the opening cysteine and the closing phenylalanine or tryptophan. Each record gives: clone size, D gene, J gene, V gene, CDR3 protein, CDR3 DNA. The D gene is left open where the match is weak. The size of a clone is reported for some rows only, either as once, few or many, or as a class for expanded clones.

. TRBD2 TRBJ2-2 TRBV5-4 CASSLAVQRGHTGELFF TGTGCCAGCAGCTTGGCGGTCCAGCGGGGGCACACCGGGGAGCTGTTTTTT
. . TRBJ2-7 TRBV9 CASSLHASAYEQYF TGTGCCAGCAGCCTCCATGCCTCTGCCTACGAGCAGTACTTC
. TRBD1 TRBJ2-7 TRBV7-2 CASSLTPGQGYEQYF TGTGCCAGCAGCTTAACGCCGGGACAGGGCTACGAGCAGTACTTC
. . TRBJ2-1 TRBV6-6 CASSYSRGPLGNEQFF TGTGCCAGCAGTTACTCTCGGGGCCCGCTGGGCAATGAGCAGTTCTTC
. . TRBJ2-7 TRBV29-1 CSVVLTYSYEQYF TGCAGCGTTGTTTTGACGTACTCCTACGAGCAGTACTTC
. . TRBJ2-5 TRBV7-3 CASSPNPPATQYF TGTGCCAGCAGCCCGAACCCACCGGCGACCCAGTACTTC
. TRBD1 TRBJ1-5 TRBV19 CASSSSGGSNQPQHF TGTGCCAGTAGTAGCTCAGGGGGTAGCAATCAGCCCCAGCATTTT
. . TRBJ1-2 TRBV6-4 CASSDFFGGLDGYTF TGTGCCAGCAGTGACTTCTTTGGGGGTCTCGATGGCTACACCTTC
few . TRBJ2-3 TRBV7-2 CASSPIESTDTQYF TGTGCCAGCAGCCCGATTGAAAGCACAGATACGCAGTATTTT
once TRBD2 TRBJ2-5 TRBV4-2 CASSPRTSGGAGETQYF TGTGCCAGCAGCCCAAGGACTAGCGGGGGGGCTGGGGAGACCCAGTACTTC
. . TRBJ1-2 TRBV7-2 CASSLTAHYGYTF TGTGCCAGCAGCTTAACAGCCCACTATGGCTACACCTTC
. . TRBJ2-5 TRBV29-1 CSVETGGETQYF TGCAGCGTTGAAACAGGTGGAGAGACCCAGTACTTC
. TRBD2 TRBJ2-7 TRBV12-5 CASGPRGGYEQYF TGTGCTAGTGGCCCGCGGGGGGGGTACGAGCAGTACTTC
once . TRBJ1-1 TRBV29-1 CSVRITRNTEAFF TGCAGCGTACGCATTACAAGGAACACTGAAGCTTTCTTT
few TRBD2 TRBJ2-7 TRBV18 CASSPLAGGVSYEQYF TGTGCCAGCTCACCGTTAGCGGGAGGGGTGTCCTACGAGCAGTACTTC
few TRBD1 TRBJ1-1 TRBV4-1 CASSPGGSNRGAFF TGCGCCAGCAGCCCCGGCGGGTCGAACAGGGGAGCTTTCTTT
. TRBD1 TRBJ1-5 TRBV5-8 CASSKTGGNQPQHF TGTGCCAGCAGCAAAACAGGGGGCAATCAGCCCCAGCATTTT
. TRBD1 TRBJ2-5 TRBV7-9 CASSLAATGQETQYF TGTGCCAGCAGCTTAGCGGCGACAGGGCAAGAGACCCAGTACTTC
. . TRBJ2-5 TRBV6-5 CASSYWPGETQYF TGTGCCAGCAGTTACTGGCCAGGGGAGACCCAGTACTTC
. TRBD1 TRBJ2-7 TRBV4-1 CASSQFSGQAYEQYF TGCGCCAGCAGCCAATTTTCGGGACAGGCCTACGAGCAGTACTTC
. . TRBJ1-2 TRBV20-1 CSAPGHGYTF TGCAGTGCTCCCGGACATGGCTACACCTTC
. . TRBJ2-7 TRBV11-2 CASSLGGPNEQYF TGTGCCAGCAGCTTGGGGGGCCCCAACGAGCAGTACTTC
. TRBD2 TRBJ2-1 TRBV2 CASKDLLAGGYNEQFF TGTGCCAGCAAGGATCTTCTAGCGGGGGGGTACAATGAGCAGTTCTTC
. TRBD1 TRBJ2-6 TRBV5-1 CASRLPGTGSGGANVLTF TGCGCCAGCAGACTGCCCGGGACAGGCTCCGGTGGGGCCAACGTCCTGACTTTC
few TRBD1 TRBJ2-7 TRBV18 CASSPLARTGTGEQYF TGTGCCAGCTCACCCCTAGCGAGGACAGGGACGGGAGAGCAGTACTTC
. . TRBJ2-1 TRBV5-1 CASTQGRYNEQFF TGCGCCAGCACCCAGGGAAGGTACAATGAGCAGTTCTTC
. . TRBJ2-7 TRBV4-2 CASSPRTVSSYEQYF TGTGCCAGCAGCCCGAGGACAGTGAGCTCCTACGAGCAGTACTTC
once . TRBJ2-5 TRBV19 CASSISRQETQYF TGTGCCAGTAGTATTTCCAGGCAAGAGACCCAGTACTTC
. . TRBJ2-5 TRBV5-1 CASSLLGLAYQETQYF TGCGCCAGCAGCTTGCTGGGTTTAGCATACCAAGAGACCCAGTACTTC
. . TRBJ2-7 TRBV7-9 CASSLAPGGNYEQYF TGTGCCAGCAGCTTAGCGCCTGGGGGAAACTACGAGCAGTACTTC
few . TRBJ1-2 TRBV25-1 CASSELYGYTF TGTGCCAGCAGTGAATTGTATGGCTACACCTTC
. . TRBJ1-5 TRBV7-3 CASSPTGGNQPQHF TGTGCCAGCAGCCCTACAGGAGGTAATCAGCCCCAGCATTTT
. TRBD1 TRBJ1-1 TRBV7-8 CASSLNQGAGEAFF TGTGCCAGCAGCTTAAACCAGGGGGCGGGTGAAGCTTTCTTT
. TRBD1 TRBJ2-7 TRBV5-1 CASSMDRGFSEQYF TGCGCCAGCAGCATGGACAGGGGATTTTCCGAGCAGTACTTC
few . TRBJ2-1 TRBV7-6 CASSLTSYNEQFF TGTGCCAGCAGCTTAACTTCCTACAATGAGCAGTTCTTC
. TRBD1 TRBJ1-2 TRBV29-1 CSVRTGDGYTF TGCAGCGTTCGGACAGGCGATGGCTACACCTTC
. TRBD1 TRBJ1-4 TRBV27 CASSPTGETNEKLFF TGTGCCAGCAGTCCCACAGGGGAGACTAATGAAAAACTGTTTTTT
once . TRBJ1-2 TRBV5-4 CASSLGASRADGYTF TGTGCCAGCAGCTTGGGGGCGTCACGGGCGGACGGCTACACCTTC
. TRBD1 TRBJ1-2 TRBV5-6 CASSLGGQGQLIYGYTF TGTGCCAGCAGCTTGGGGGGACAGGGGCAACTCATCTATGGCTACACCTTC
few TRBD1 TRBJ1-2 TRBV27 CASRRGPTIGYTF TGTGCCAGCAGGAGGGGGCCTACAATTGGCTACACCTTC
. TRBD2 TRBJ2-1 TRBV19 CASSLLAGLGNEQFF TGTGCCAGTAGTCTTCTAGCGGGACTGGGAAATGAGCAGTTCTTC
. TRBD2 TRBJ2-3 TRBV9 CASSVSGGPRSTDTQYF TGTGCCAGCAGCGTGTCGGGGGGGCCTCGGAGCACAGATACGCAGTATTTT
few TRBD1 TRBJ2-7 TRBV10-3 CAISVKGANYEQYF TGTGCCATCAGTGTTAAGGGGGCCAACTACGAGCAGTACTTC
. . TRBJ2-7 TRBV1 CTSSSSGRYEQYF TGCACCAGCTCTTCTAGCGGGAGGTACGAGCAGTACTTC
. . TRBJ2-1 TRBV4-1 CASSHLRTGNNEQFF TGCGCCAGCAGCCACCTAAGGACGGGCAACAATGAGCAGTTCTTC
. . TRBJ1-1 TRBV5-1 CASSLAARDLNTEAFF TGCGCCAGCAGCTTGGCTGCCAGGGACTTGAACACTGAAGCTTTCTTT
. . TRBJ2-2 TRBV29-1 CSVPTGTNTGELFF TGCAGCGTTCCAACAGGAACGAACACCGGGGAGCTGTTTTTT
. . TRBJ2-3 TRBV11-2 CASSLMTSPDTQYF TGTGCCAGCAGCTTGATGACTTCCCCGGATACGCAGTATTTT
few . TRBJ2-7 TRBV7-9 CASSLTAAYEQYF TGTGCCAGCAGCTTAACCGCGGCCTACGAGCAGTACTTC
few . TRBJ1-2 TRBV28 CASSPLATRTASAYGYTF TGTGCCAGCAGTCCGCTGGCGACTCGGACAGCGAGCGCCTATGGCTACACCTTC
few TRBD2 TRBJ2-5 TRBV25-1 CASSTPGGYLETQYF TGTGCCAGCAGTACACCGGGAGGGTATTTAGAGACCCAGTACTTC
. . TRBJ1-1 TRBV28 CASRTSGVKAFF TGTGCCAGCAGGACGTCAGGGGTCAAAGCTTTCTTT
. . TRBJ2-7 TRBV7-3 CASSLVVGYEQYF TGTGCCAGCAGCTTGGTGGTGGGCTACGAGCAGTACTTC
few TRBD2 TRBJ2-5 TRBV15 CATSRDIASSGPQETQYF TGTGCCACCAGCAGAGATATTGCGTCTAGCGGACCCCAAGAGACCCAGTACTTC
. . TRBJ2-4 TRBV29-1 CSVGGLAKNIQYF TGCAGCGTTGGGGGGTTAGCCAAAAACATTCAGTACTTC